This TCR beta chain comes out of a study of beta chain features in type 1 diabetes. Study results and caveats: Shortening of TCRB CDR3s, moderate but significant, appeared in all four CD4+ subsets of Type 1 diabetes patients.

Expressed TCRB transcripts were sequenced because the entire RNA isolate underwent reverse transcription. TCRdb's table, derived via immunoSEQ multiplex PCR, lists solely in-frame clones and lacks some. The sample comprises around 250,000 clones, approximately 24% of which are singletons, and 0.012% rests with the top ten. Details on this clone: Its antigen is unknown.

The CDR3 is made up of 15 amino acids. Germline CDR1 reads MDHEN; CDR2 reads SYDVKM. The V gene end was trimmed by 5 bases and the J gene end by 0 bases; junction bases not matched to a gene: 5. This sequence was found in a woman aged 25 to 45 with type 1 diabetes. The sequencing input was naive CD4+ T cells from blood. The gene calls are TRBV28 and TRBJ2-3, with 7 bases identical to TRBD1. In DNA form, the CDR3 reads TGTGCCAGCAGTCCGACAGGGCAGAGCACAGATACGCAGTATTTT. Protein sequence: CASSPTGQSTDTQYF. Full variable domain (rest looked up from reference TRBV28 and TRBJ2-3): DVKVTQSSRYLVKRTGEKVFLECVQDMDHENMFWYRQDPGLGLRLIYFSYDVKMKEKGDIPEGYSVSREKKERFSLILESASTNQTSMYLCASSPTGQSTDTQYFGPGTRLTVL.